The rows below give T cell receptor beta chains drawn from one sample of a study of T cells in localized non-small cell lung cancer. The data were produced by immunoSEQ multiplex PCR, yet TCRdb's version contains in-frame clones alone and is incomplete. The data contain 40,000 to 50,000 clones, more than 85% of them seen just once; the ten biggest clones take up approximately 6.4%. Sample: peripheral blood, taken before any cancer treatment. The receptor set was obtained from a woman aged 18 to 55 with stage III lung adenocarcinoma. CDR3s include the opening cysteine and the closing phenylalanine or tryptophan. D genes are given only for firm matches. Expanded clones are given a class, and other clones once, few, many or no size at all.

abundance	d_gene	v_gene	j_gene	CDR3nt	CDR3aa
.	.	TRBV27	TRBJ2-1	TGTGCCAGCAGTTTGTGGCCGGGGAATGAGCAGTTCTTC	CASSLWPGNEQFF
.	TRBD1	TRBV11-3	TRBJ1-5	TGTGCCAGCAGCCGCAGCCCGGGACAGGTAAGCAATCAGCCCCAGCATTTT	CASSRSPGQVSNQPQHF
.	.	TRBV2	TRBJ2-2	TGTGCCAGCAGCCCATCCCCTGGCGGGGGCCCCGGGGAGCTGTTTTTT	CASSPSPGGGPGELFF
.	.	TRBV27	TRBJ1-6	TGTGCCAGCAGCCCGGGATCCTATAATTCACCCCTCCACTTT	CASSPGSYNSPLHF
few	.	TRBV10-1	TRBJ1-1	TGCGCCAGCAGTGATATGAACACTGAAGCTTTCTTT	CASSDMNTEAFF
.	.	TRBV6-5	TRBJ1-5	TGTGCCAGCGCATTCTCTTACAGTAGCAATCAGCCCCAGCATTTT	CASAFSYSSNQPQHF
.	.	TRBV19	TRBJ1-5	TGTGCCAGTAGTTTGGCAGAAATCAGCCCCCAGCATTTT	CASSLAEISPQHF
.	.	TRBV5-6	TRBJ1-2	TGTGCCAGCAGCTTAACTCGGGGGCTTCAATCCTATGGCTACACCTTC	CASSLTRGLQSYGYTF
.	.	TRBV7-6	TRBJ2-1	TGTGCCAGCAGCGCGAGCCCCGGGGCGTCTATCTACAATGAGCAGTTCTTC	CASSASPGASIYNEQFF
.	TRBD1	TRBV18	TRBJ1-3	TGTGCCAGCTCACTCGACAGGGCGGCGGACACCATATATTTT	CASSLDRAADTIYF
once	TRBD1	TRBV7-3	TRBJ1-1	TGTGCCAGCAGCACGACAGGGGGAAGGACTGAAGCTTTCTTT	CASSTTGGRTEAFF
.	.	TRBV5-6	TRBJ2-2	TGTGCCAGCAGCTTTTTCTACTCGAACACCGGGGAGCTGTTTTTT	CASSFFYSNTGELFF
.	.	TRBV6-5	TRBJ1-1	TGTGCCAGCAGTGCCCTGGGCACTGAAGCTTTCTTT	CASSALGTEAFF
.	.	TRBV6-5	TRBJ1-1	TGTGCCAGCAGTTACTTAAGGGGATGGGGTGAAGCTTTCTTT	CASSYLRGWGEAFF
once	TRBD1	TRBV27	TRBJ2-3	TGTGCCAGCAGTTCGGGACAGGCAAGCACGGATACGCAGTATTTT	CASSSGQASTDTQYF
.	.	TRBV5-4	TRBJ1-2	TGTGCCAGCAGCTCAACAGTGGCCTATGGCTACACCTTC	CASSSTVAYGYTF
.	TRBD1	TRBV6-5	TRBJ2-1	TGTGCCAGCAGCTACGACAGGGGGCTCTGGGAGCAGTTCTTC	CASSYDRGLWEQFF
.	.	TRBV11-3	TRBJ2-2	TGTGCCAGCAGCTCGATCACCGGGGAGCTGTTTTTT	CASSSITGELFF
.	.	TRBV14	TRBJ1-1	TGTGCCAGCAGCCAAGGGTCCTTCTCCCCAACACAGCCGAACACTGAAGCTTTCTTT	CASSQGSFSPTQPNTEAFF
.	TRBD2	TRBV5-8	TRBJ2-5	TGTGCCAGCAGCTTGGGCCCCGCTAGCGGGGGGGAGGAAGAGACCCAGTACTTC	CASSLGPASGGEEETQYF
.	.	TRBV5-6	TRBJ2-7	TGTGCCAGCAGTCGCTTCTCGGTGGGAGGGCAGTACTTC	CASSRFSVGGQYF
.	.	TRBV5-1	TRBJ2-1	TGCGCCAGCAGCTTGGGCGGCCTTGAGCAGTTCTTC	CASSLGGLEQFF
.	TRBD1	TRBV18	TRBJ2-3	TGTGCCAGCTCACAGGACAGGGGCACAGATACGCAGTATTTT	CASSQDRGTDTQYF
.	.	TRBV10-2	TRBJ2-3	TGCGCCGGGGGGACTGGAGCTAACACAGATACGCAGTATTTT	CAGGTGANTDTQYF
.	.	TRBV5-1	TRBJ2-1	TGCGCCAGCAGCCCGTACACCAACTCCTACAATGAGCAGTTCTTC	CASSPYTNSYNEQFF
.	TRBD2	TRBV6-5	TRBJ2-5	TGTGCCAGCAGTTACGTACTAGCGAGCCAAGAGACCCAGTACTTC	CASSYVLASQETQYF
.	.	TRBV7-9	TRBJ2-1	TGTGCCAGCAGCCCATGGGACTCCTACAATGAGCAGTTCTTC	CASSPWDSYNEQFF
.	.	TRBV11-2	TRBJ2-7	TGTGCCAGCAGCCTAACAGGGAACCACGAGCAGTACTTC	CASSLTGNHEQYF
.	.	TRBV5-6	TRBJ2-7	TGTGCCAGCAGCTTGGTAGCCTCCTACGAGCAGTACTTC	CASSLVASYEQYF
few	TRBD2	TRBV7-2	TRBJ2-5	TGTGCCAGCAGCTCAGGACTAGCGGGGGGCCTACAAGAGACCCAGTACTTC	CASSSGLAGGLQETQYF
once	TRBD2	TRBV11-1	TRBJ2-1	TGTGCCAGCAGCTTAGTGAGCGGGGGCCTTGCAAATGAGCAGTTCTTC	CASSLVSGGLANEQFF
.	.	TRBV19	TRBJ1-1	TGTGCCAGTAGTATCTCGGGCGCGGGGACTGAAGCTTTCTTT	CASSISGAGTEAFF
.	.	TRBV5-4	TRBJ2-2	TGTGCCAGCACTATTGGAGGGCGGGCCGTAAACACCGGGGAGCTGTTTTTT	CASTIGGRAVNTGELFF
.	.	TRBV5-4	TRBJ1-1	TGTGCCAGCAGCATCGGGACGGAATTGGAAGCTTTCTTT	CASSIGTELEAFF
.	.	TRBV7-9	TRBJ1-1	TGTGCCAGCAGCTCCCAATACAACACTGAAGCTTTCTTT	CASSSQYNTEAFF
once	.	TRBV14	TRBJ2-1	TGTGCCAGCAGCCAAGGAGCGGACAATGAGCAGTTCTTC	CASSQGADNEQFF
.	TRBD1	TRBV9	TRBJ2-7	TGTGCCAGCAGCGTCGGGACAGTTCCCGGGGAGCAGTACTTC	CASSVGTVPGEQYF
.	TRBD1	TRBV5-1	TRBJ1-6	TGCGCCAGCGCCGCAGGGACAGGAGATAATTCACCCCTCCACTTT	CASAAGTGDNSPLHF
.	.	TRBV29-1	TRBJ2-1	TGCAGCGTGCACACTAGGAGGGGTGAGCAGTTCTTC	CSVHTRRGEQFF
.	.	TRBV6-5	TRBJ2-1	TGTGCCAGCAGTTCAGGTTTCGTCGGATACTACAATGAGCAGTTCTTC	CASSSGFVGYYNEQFF
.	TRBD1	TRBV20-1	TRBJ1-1	TGCAGGATCCAGGGGGATCTATCAGCTTTCTTT	CRIQGDLSAFF
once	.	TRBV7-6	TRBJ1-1	TGTGCCAGCAGCTTAGCGTGGGGGGACACTGAAGCTTTCTTT	CASSLAWGDTEAFF
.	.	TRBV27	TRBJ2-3	TGTGCCAGCAGTTTATCACAGGACCCTTTTAGCACAGATACGCAGTATTTT	CASSLSQDPFSTDTQYF
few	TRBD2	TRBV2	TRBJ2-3	TGTGCCAGCAGTGAACTGTTAACGGCTAGCGGGGGGGATACGCAGTATTTT	CASSELLTASGGDTQYF
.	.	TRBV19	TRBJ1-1	TGTGCCAGTAGCCGATCCCAGGGTGGGAACACTGAAGCTTTCTTT	CASSRSQGGNTEAFF
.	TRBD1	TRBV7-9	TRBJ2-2	TGTGCCAGCAGCCCCCGGGCAGGGGGTACCGGGGAGCTGTTTTTT	CASSPRAGGTGELFF
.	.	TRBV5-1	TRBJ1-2	TGCGCCAGCAGCTGGGACGGAGACTATGGCTACACCTTC	CASSWDGDYGYTF
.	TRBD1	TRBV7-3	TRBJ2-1	TGTGCCAGCAGCTTAGGCCGCTTGACAGGGAATGTCCCCAATGAGCAGTTCTTC	CASSLGRLTGNVPNEQFF
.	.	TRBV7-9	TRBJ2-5	TGTGCCAGCAGCTTTTCCGAGACCCAGTACTTC	CASSFSETQYF
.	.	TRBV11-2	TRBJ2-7	TGTGCCAGCAGCTTAGGGAGGGGGTATTCCTACGAGCAGTACTTC	CASSLGRGYSYEQYF
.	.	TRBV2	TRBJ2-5	TGTGCCAGCGCTCAAGAGACCCAGTACTTC	CASAQETQYF